This T cell receptor (beta chain) stems from a study of cytomegalovirus exposure and HLA in healthy donors. Study-wide points: Reports indicated that the classifier achieved high specificity and sensitivity in diagnosing cytomegalovirus status. Later on, an analysis tied under 20,000 TCR beta sequences to HLA alleles at 0.05 false discovery rate. Immune exposure information comprised only CMV serostatus.

A note on this clone: Its target is not known.

Germline CDR1 and CDR2: SGHDT and YYEEEE. CDR3 size: 11 residues. The V end lost 2 bases, the J end lost 5 bases, and 5 bases lay between the germline ends. The study ran its PCR with 60 Vbeta and 13 Jbeta primers. Assay used: immunoSEQ multiplex PCR; TCRdb lists only in-frame clones, some missing. Of 220,000 or so clones in the sample, about 70% were seen once. Sequenced input: PBMCs. The sequence was obtained from a woman aged 25-40 years in good health and CMV-seronegative. The rearrangement links TRBV5-6 to TRBJ2-7, with D hard to call. The CDR3 DNA sequence: TGTGCCAGCAGCTTAGCGAACGAGCAGTACTTC. The encoded protein is CASSLANEQYF.